This T cell receptor (beta chain) was sequenced for a study of shared clonotypes between healthy human individuals. Trimming removed 5 bases at V and 2 bases at J, with 13 bases between. The CDR3 spans 14 residues. Germline-derived CDR1 and CDR2 are LGHNT and FRNRAP. The assay was immunoSEQ multiplex PCR, and TCRdb's table has in-frame clones only and misses some. Of some 2,000,000 clones listed, approximately 94% are singletons. The naive CD8 subset, CD45RO-negative cells positively selected for CCR7, excluded terminally differentiated effector memory CD45RA+ cells. Specimen: naive CD8+ T cells sorted from blood. The chain joins TRBV12-5 to TRBJ2-7; D is uncertain. This TCR came from a man aged 18 to 29 in good health. As DNA, the CDR3 is TGTGCTAGTGGTCTTTTAGCATACCCCTACGAGCAGTACTTC. Translating it yields CASGLLAYPYEQYF. Drawing the rest from reference TRBV12-5 and TRBJ2-7, the complete variable domain is DARVTQTPRHKVTEMGQEVTMRCQPILGHNTVFWYRQTMMQGLELLAYFRNRAPLDDSGMPKDRFSAEMPDATLATLKIQPSEPRDSAVYFCASGLLAYPYEQYFGPGTRLTVT.